This T cell receptor beta chain derives from a study of blood T cell repertoires in COVID-19. About the study: T cells, B-cell-depleted T cells, or PBMCs supplied cDNA or gDNA.

Sequenced by immunoSEQ multiplex PCR; TCRdb stores in-frame clones only, minus some. Of 270,000 or so clones listed, about 88% were seen once; the top ten hold roughly 1.5%. CDR1 is LNHDA, CDR2 SQIVND, per germline (reference sequence). This CDR3 has 15 amino acids. V lost 5 bases and J lost 8, with 21 bases in between. Seattle researchers signed up patients amid active infection and tracked them longitudinally. This chain joins TRBV19 and TRBJ1-2, with TRBD1 as a possible D gene (5 bases). Sequenced sample: peripheral blood. This sequence was found in a human donor with COVID-19, enrolled during active disease. The donor label of this sample is uncertain. The CDR3 DNA reads as TGTGCCAGTAGTCTCCGTTGGGAGGGGCGAGAGGGCTACACCTTC. It codes for CASSLRWEGREGYTF.